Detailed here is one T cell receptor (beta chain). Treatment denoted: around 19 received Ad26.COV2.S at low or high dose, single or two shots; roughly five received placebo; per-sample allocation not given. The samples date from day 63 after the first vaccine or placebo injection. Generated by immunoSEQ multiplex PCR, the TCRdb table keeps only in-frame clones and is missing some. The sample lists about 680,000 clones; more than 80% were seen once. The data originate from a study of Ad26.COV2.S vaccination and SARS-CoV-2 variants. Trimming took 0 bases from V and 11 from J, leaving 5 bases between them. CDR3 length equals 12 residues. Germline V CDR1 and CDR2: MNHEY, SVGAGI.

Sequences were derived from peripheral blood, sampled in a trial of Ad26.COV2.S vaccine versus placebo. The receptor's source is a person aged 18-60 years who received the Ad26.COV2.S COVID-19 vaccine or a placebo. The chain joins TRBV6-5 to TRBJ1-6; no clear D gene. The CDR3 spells CASSYSGAPLHF. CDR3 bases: TGTGCCAGCAGTTACTCCGGGGCACCCCTCCACTTT.